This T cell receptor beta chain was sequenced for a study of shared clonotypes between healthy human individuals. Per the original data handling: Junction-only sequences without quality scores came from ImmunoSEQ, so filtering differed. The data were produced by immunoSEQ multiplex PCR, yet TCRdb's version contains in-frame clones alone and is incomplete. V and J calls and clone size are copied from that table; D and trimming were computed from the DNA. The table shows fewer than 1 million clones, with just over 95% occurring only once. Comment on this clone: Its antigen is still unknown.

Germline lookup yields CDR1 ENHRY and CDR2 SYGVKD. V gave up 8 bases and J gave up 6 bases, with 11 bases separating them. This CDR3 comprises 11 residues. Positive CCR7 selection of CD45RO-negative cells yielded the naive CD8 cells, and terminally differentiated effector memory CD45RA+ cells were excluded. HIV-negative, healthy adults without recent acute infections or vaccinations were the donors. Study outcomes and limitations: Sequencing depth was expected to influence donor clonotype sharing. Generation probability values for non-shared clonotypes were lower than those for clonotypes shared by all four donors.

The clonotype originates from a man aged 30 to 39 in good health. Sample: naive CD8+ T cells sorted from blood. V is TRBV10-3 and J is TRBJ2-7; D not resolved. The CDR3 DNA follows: TGTGCCATCGGTTTAGTTGGCGAGCAGTACTTC. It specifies CAIGLVGEQYF.